This T cell receptor beta chain came from a study of CDR3 diversity in severe acne. TCRdb analysed the PCR reads with MiXCR anew, one entry per CDR3 protein. This table holds approximately 90,000 distinct CDR3 sequences, 49% found once. This CDR3 contains 14 residues. Germline assignment: CDR1 SGHVS and CDR2 FQNEAQ. Trimming at V came to 5 bases and at J to 9 bases, leaving 8 bases not matched to a gene. Sample: blood. This TCR was sampled from a male donor with severe acne vulgaris. This chain connects TRBV7-8 to TRBJ2-2, with 8 bases matching TRBD1. Here the CDR3 reads CASSPVPGGRELFF. The DNA for the CDR3 is TGTGCCAGCAGCCCGGTCCCAGGGGGCCGGGAGCTGTTTTTT.